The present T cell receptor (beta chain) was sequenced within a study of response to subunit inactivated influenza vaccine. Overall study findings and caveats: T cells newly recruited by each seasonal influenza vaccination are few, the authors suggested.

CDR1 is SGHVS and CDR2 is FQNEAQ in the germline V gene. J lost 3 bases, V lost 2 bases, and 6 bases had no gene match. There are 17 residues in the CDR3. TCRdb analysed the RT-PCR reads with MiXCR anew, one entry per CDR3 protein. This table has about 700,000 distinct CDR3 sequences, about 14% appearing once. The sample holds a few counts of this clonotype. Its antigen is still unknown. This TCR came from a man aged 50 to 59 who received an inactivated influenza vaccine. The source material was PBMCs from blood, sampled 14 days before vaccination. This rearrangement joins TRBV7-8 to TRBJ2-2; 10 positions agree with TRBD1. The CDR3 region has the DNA TGTGCCAGCAGCTTACCCCAGACAGGGGGCTACACCGGGGAGCTGTTTTTT. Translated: CASSLPQTGGYTGELFF.